These T cell receptor beta chains were read from a single sample in a study of T cells in Graves' hyperthyroidism and ophthalmopathy. TCRdb re-called the multiplex PCR reads through MiXCR, storing one row per CDR3 protein. The data contain 750,000 to 900,000 distinct CDR3 sequences, 38% of them singletons. The sequencing sample was made of blood. These receptors came from a man between 18 and 35 years old with Graves' hyperthyroidism. Both conserved end residues are part of each CDR3. Fields, in order: clone size, J gene, V gene, D gene, CDR3 length, CDR3 DNA, CDR3 protein. A D gene is named only where the DNA matches it firmly. Clone size, where shown, is once, few, many, or a class for clones that have expanded.

few	TRBJ2-5	TRBV12-3/TRBV12-4	-	14	TGTGCCAGCAGTCCGGGGGTGCACCAAGAGACCCAGTACTTC	CASSPGVHQETQYF
few	TRBJ2-7	TRBV7-6	-	15	TGTGCCAGCAGCCCTATAGACAGTGAGGGATACGAGCAGTACTTC	CASSPIDSEGYEQYF
-	TRBJ1-5	TRBV20-1	-	14	TGCAGTGCTAGAGATACAGGGACGAATCAGCCCCAGCATTTT	CSARDTGTNQPQHF
-	TRBJ2-5	TRBV7-2	TRBD1	18	TGTGCCAGCAGCCAAGAAGTTTTAGGGGGCCCGCTTGGGGAGACCCAGTACTTC	CASSQEVLGGPLGETQYF
-	TRBJ1-1	TRBV5-8	-	14	TGTGCCAGCAGCTTACCAGGTTCGGGCACTGAAGCTTTCTTT	CASSLPGSGTEAFF
once	TRBJ1-5	TRBV7-9	TRBD1	16	TGTGCCAGCAGCCCTTCCTCAGGGGGCAGGGGGCAGCCCCAGCATTTT	CASSPSSGGRGQPQHF
-	TRBJ1-1	TRBV4-3	-	17	TGCGCCAGCAGCCAAGAGCGGCTCTACCTCATGAACACTGAAGCTTTCTTT	CASSQERLYLMNTEAFF
few	TRBJ1-1	TRBV12-3/TRBV12-4	-	12	TGTGCCAGCCTCGCGGGGGCGGATGAAGCTTTCTTT	CASLAGADEAFF
-	TRBJ2-5	TRBV7-2	TRBD2	16	TGTGCCAGCAGCTTAGAAGCCGGGACTACCCAAGAGACCCAGTACTTC	CASSLEAGTTQETQYF
many	TRBJ1-3	TRBV10-3	-	14	TGTGCCATCAGTGGCCAGGCGGCTGGAAACACCATATATTTT	CAISGQAAGNTIYF
many	TRBJ1-5	TRBV10-3	-	15	TGTGCCATCAGTGCACGACAGGATAGCAATCAGCCCCAGCATTTT	CAISARQDSNQPQHF
many	TRBJ1-2	TRBV12-3/TRBV12-4	TRBD1	13	TGTGCCAGCAGCGACAGGGGGACCTATGGCTACACCTTC	CASSDRGTYGYTF
many	TRBJ2-7	TRBV14	TRBD2	14	TGTGCCAGCAGCCAAGAAACGGGAGGGACCGAGCAGTACTTC	CASSQETGGTEQYF